Here is one T cell receptor (beta chain) with its context. The sample comes from a study of T cell changes during pregnancy in multiple sclerosis. This table comes from immunoSEQ multiplex PCR, and its TCRdb copy is limited to in-frame clones, with some not included. The data show about 67,000 clones, about nine tenths seen once. Trimming shortened V by 0 bases and J by 0 bases, and 9 bases separated the two germline ends. CDR1 is SGHRS, CDR2 YFSETQ, per germline. This CDR3 region has 15 residues. This specimen consisted of peripheral blood, obtained in the first trimester of pregnancy. The J gene is TRBJ2-5, the V gene TRBV5-1; no definite D call. This receptor was taken from a female donor with multiple sclerosis, enrolled in a pregnancy study. CDR3 protein: CASSLGSINQETQYF. Written as DNA, the CDR3 is TGCGCCAGCAGCTTGGGCAGTATAAACCAAGAGACCCAGTACTTC.